The rows below give T cell receptor beta chains drawn from one sample of a study of identical twins. TCRdb re-derived calls from the 5' RACE reads in MiXCR, one entry per CDR3 protein. The repertoire consists of approximately 670,000 distinct CDR3 sequences, with 6% to 6.5% occurring once and the leading ten covering 1.5% to 2%. The sequencing input was naive T cells sorted from blood. These receptors were obtained from a man in his late teens or twenties in good health. CDR3s include the opening cysteine and the closing phenylalanine or tryptophan. Each record gives: J gene, D gene, V gene, clone size, CDR3 DNA, CDR3 protein. D genes are given only for firm matches. Size is stated for part of the rows, as once, few or many counts, or as a class when the clone is expanded.

TRBJ2-2,-,TRBV6-2/TRBV6-3,-,TGTGCCAGCAGTAGGGACTTTACCTTTACGGAGCTGTTTTTT,CASSRDFTFTELFF
TRBJ2-1,TRBD2,TRBV24-1,many,TGTGCCACCAGTGATCCGCAAGAGGGGACTAGCGGGAGATACAATGAGCAGTTCTTC,CATSDPQEGTSGRYNEQFF
TRBJ2-1,-,TRBV24-1,few,TGTGCCACCAGTGATCCCGACAGTTACAATGAGCAGTTCTTC,CATSDPDSYNEQFF
TRBJ2-1,-,TRBV20-1,-,TGCAGTGCTAGATCGCGGGACTGGTCCTACAATGAGCAGTTCTTC,CSARSRDWSYNEQFF
TRBJ2-1,TRBD2,TRBV27,-,TGTGCCAGCAGTCCGATCCAAATAACTAGCGGGATCTACAATGAGCAGTTCTTC,CASSPIQITSGIYNEQFF
TRBJ2-1,TRBD2,TRBV11-2,many,TGTGCCAGCAGCGAACTAGCGGGAGGTGAGCAGTTCTTC,CASSELAGGEQFF
TRBJ2-1,-,TRBV10-3,many,TGTGCCATCAGCCCCGGGCAGCAGAGCTCCTACAATGAGCAGTTCTTC,CAISPGQQSSYNEQFF
TRBJ1-4,TRBD1,TRBV18,once,TGTGCCAGCTCACGGACAGGAACGTCCGCAGCAACTAATGAAAAACTGTTTTTT,CASSRTGTSAATNEKLFF
TRBJ2-1,-,TRBV9,many,TGTGCCAGCAGCGTAGGAGACTTAGCCTACAATGAGCAGTTCTTC,CASSVGDLAYNEQFF
TRBJ1-1,-,TRBV6-5,-,TGTGCCAGCAGTTACGGGGACCCGGCGGGCACTGAAGCTTTCTTT,CASSYGDPAGTEAFF
TRBJ2-3,-,TRBV5-1,many,TGCGCCAGCAGCTATAGCCCGCAGGCAGATACGCAGTATTTT,CASSYSPQADTQYF
TRBJ2-3,-,TRBV20-1,many,TGCAGTGCTAGAGGAATGGACGGGATAGATACGCAGTATTTT,CSARGMDGIDTQYF
TRBJ2-7,TRBD1,TRBV28,many,TGTGCCAGTAGGAACAGGGGAGCCTACGAGCAGTACTTC,CASRNRGAYEQYF
TRBJ2-1,-,TRBV7-6,many,TGTGCCAGCAGCTTAGCCGGGACTTCTACCCTCTATGAGCAGTTCTTC,CASSLAGTSTLYEQFF
TRBJ2-5,-,TRBV7-9,-,TGTGCCAGCAGCTTAGCGCCTGGACTTCTGGAGACCCAGTACTTC,CASSLAPGLLETQYF
TRBJ1-1,-,TRBV6-1,few,TGTGCCAGCAGCCTCCGGGGGGGCATGGGCACTGAAGCTTTCTTT,CASSLRGGMGTEAFF
TRBJ1-2,TRBD1,TRBV29-1,-,TGCAGCGTAAACAGGGGTAACTATGGCTACACCTTC,CSVNRGNYGYTF
TRBJ1-2,TRBD1,TRBV18,-,TGTGCCAGCTCACCAACAGGCGGGACAGGGGGGAACTATGGCTACACCTTC,CASSPTGGTGGNYGYTF
TRBJ1-1,-,TRBV5-1,many,TGCGCCAGCAGCTTGTGGTTACTGGGTAGGGAGAACACTGAAGCTTTCTTT,CASSLWLLGRENTEAFF
TRBJ2-1,-,TRBV15,-,TGTGCCACCAGCAGAGGGGCGGGGGCCAACATTGAGCAGTTCTTC,CATSRGAGANIEQFF
TRBJ2-2,-,TRBV2,few,TGTGCCAGCAGGGGAAACCGGGGCCCTTCCGGGGAGCTGTTTTTT,CASRGNRGPSGELFF
TRBJ1-5,-,TRBV27,-,TGTGCCAGCAGTCCTCAACAGTGGAGTCAGCCCCAGCATTTT,CASSPQQWSQPQHF
TRBJ2-1,TRBD2,TRBV6-2/TRBV6-3,-,TGTGCCAGCAGTTACTCGACCCCGGGACTAGCGGGGACCACGCCGGGGAATGAGCAGTTCTTC,CASSYSTPGLAGTTPGNEQFF
TRBJ2-1,TRBD1,TRBV6-1,many,TGTGCCAGCTTAGACCGGGACAGGAAAATGGTGAGCTCCTACAATGAGCAGTTCTTC,CASLDRDRKMVSSYNEQFF
TRBJ2-7,-,TRBV7-9,many,TGTGCCAGCACTCATCAAGCTGGGGGCCCCCACGAGCAGTACTTC,CASTHQAGGPHEQYF
TRBJ2-1,TRBD2,TRBV29-1,-,TGCAGCGTAGTAGGGACTAGCGGGAGTTACAATGAGCAGTTCTTC,CSVVGTSGSYNEQFF
TRBJ2-1,TRBD2,TRBV29-1,many,TGCAGCGTTTGGGGGGAGGGGAGCTCCTACAATGAGCAGTTCTTC,CSVWGEGSSYNEQFF
TRBJ1-5,-,TRBV4-1,few,TGCGCCAGCAGCCACGTTAGGACGGGTAATCAGCCCCAGCATTTT,CASSHVRTGNQPQHF
TRBJ2-3,-,TRBV28,many,TGTGCCAGCAGTGATCCCCCCGCTAGCGGCACAGATACGCAGTATTTT,CASSDPPASGTDTQYF
TRBJ2-3,TRBD2,TRBV7-2,many,TGTGCCAGCAGCTTAAGCGGGAGATTAACTAGCACAGATACGCAGTATTTT,CASSLSGRLTSTDTQYF
TRBJ2-3,TRBD2,TRBV25-1,many,TGTGCCAGCAGACCGGGACTAGCGACGAATCCAAGCACAGATACGCAGTATTTT,CASRPGLATNPSTDTQYF
TRBJ1-4,TRBD1,TRBV4-1,few,TGCGCCAGCAGCCAAGTCCCGGGACAGTCAAATGAAAAACTGTTTTTT,CASSQVPGQSNEKLFF
TRBJ1-4,-,TRBV25-1,many,TGTGCCAGCAGTGAACAGCTAATAGCAACTAATGAAAAACTGTTTTTT,CASSEQLIATNEKLFF
TRBJ2-7,-,TRBV5-1,many,TGCGCCAGCAGCTTGGAAGGCGCCTACGAGCAGTACTTC,CASSLEGAYEQYF
TRBJ1-4,-,TRBV5-5,few,TGTGCCAGCAGGTCCGGGACGGTGTGGGGGAATGAAAAACTGTTTTTT,CASRSGTVWGNEKLFF
TRBJ2-2,TRBD2,TRBV6-1,few,TGTGCCAGCATCGGTTCTAGCGGGAGCCCCGGGGAGCTGTTTTTT,CASIGSSGSPGELFF
TRBJ2-1,TRBD2,TRBV3-1,-,TGTGCCAGCAGCGGCCTAGCGGGAGGGCTCAATGAGCAGTTCTTC,CASSGLAGGLNEQFF
TRBJ2-2,-,TRBV7-8,-,TGTGCCAGCACCCGGGGGCGGGTCCGAAACACCGGGGAGCTGTTTTTT,CASTRGRVRNTGELFF
TRBJ1-2,-,TRBV6-5,many,TGTGCCAGCAGTTATGGCTCCCTGGGCAACTATGGCTACACCTTC,CASSYGSLGNYGYTF
TRBJ2-1,-,TRBV11-2,few,TGTGCCAGCAGCGACTACAGGGATGAGCAGTTCTTC,CASSDYRDEQFF
TRBJ2-7,-,TRBV27,many,TGTGCCAGCAGTAGAGGCAAAACCTACGAGCAGTACTTC,CASSRGKTYEQYF
TRBJ2-5,TRBD2,TRBV7-2,-,TGTGCCAGCAGCGATGGACTAGCGGGAGGGCCCGAGACCCAGTACTTC,CASSDGLAGGPETQYF
TRBJ1-1,-,TRBV20-1,many,TGCAGTGCTCTAAGACGGGAGGGCACTGAAGCTTTCTTT,CSALRREGTEAFF